The subject of this entry is one T cell receptor beta chain. Its antigen has not been determined. No base quality values were provided; no much bigger clone lies one nucleotide off. This entry comes from a study of technical replicates of blood from a few donors (dated by TCRdb to the late 2010s). Receptor amplification or capture employed the immunoSEQ multiplex PCR assay. TCRdb stores this immuneACCESS table with in-frame sequences only. Part of the clones is absent; in the studies checked, under half of the shortfall reflects unresolved V genes, and no reason is known for the rest. The sample table shows tens of thousands of clones, and over 95% are seen once. The ten most abundant clones make up around 0.24% of the sample. The germline V and J ends show losses of 5 bases and 7 bases respectively, and no gene match explains 5 bases of the junction. The CDR3 has 13 amino acids, counting the end cysteine and phenylalanine. The entry retains the CDR3 DNA only, 39 bases that are in frame from base 1. The germline V gene (reference sequence) supplies CDR1 WNHNN and CDR2 SYGVQD.

This chain joins TRBV10-1 to TRBJ2-1, and 7 junction bases match TRBD2. This sequence was found in a human donor in good health. Source material: T cells isolated from PBMCs. The CDR3 loop reads CASSRLAVNEQFF. The nucleotide sequence is given as TGCGCCAGCAGTCGACTAGCTGTTAATGAGCAGTTCTTC.